A single sample is the source of the 6 T cell receptor beta chains below, sequenced in a study of T cells in Graves' hyperthyroidism and ophthalmopathy (dated by TCRdb to the late 2010s). Library construction relied on multiplex PCR. Sequencing used an Illumina HiSeq 2000. TCR beta CDR3 regions were amplified from RNA transcripts. The TCR CDR3 was subjected to a first round of RT-PCR using the HTBI primer set and the Qiagen OneStep RT-PCR kit. TCRdb trimmed public reads at Q25 via fastp, called clones via MiXCR and kept in-frame beta chains. All rows with the same CDR3 protein become a single entry with the most common DNA and genes. The sample yields around 700,000 distinct CDR3 sequences; around 19% were counted once. The top ten clonotypes cover over 15% of the sample. The specimen sequenced was blood. The receptors stem from a woman aged 50 to 60 with Graves' hyperthyroidism that later progressed to Graves' ophthalmopathy.

The rearrangement links TRBV10-3 to TRBJ1-1; 9 bases are a match to TRBD1. Germline CDR1 reads ENHRY; CDR2 reads SYGVKD. The V gene end was trimmed by 6 bases and the J gene end by 0 bases; junction bases not matched to a gene: 5. The CDR3 spans 15 residues. The DNA of the CDR3 is TGTGCCATCAGGGGACAGGGCCCATTGAACACTGAAGCTTTCTTT. Translated, it gives CAIRGQGPLNTEAFF.

This clonotype was picked up a small number of times. The chain carries TRBV6-2 or TRBV6-3 and TRBJ2-1; 12 nucleotides align to TRBD2. Per the germline V gene, CDR1 is MNHEY and CDR2 is SVGEGT. V was clipped by 4 bases and J by 5 bases; unmatched bases: 12. This CDR3 region has 18 residues. DNA of the CDR3: TGTGCCAGCAGTTTTACTAGCGGGGGGCCCCCTGGGGACAATGAGCAGTTCTTC. Its protein is CASSFTSGGPPGDNEQFF.

Ten or more counts support this clonotype. V usage is TRBV12-3 or TRBV12-4 and J usage is TRBJ2-1, with D uncertain. This CDR3 contains 15 residues. The V end lost 2 bases, the J end lost 7 bases, and 15 bases lay between the germline ends. CDR3 DNA: TGTGCCAGCAGTTTATCCTTGTTTCTGGGGAATGAGCAGTTCTTC. It translates to CASSLSLFLGNEQFF.

The V and J genes are TRBV28 and TRBJ2-3; a possible D gene is TRBD1 (5 bases). The CDR3 totals 15 residues. Trimming removed 5 bases from V and 1 base from J, with 13 bases in between. CDR1 is MDHEN, CDR2 SYDVKM, per germline. The CDR3 coding sequence is TGTGCCAGCAGTGGTAGGGGTTTCCGCACAGATACGCAGTATTTT. This sequence encodes CASSGRGFRTDTQYF. Full variable domain (outside the CDR3, taken from reference TRBV28 and TRBJ2-3): DVKVTQSSRYLVKRTGEKVFLECVQDMDHENMFWYRQDPGLGLRLIYFSYDVKMKEKGDIPEGYSVSREKKERFSLILESASTNQTSMYLCASSGRGFRTDTQYFGPGTRLTVL.

This clonotype has just a few counts. V usage is TRBV27 and J usage is TRBJ2-5, with D tentatively TRBD1 (6 bases). The V gene lost 2 bases and the J gene lost 1 base, with 8 bases spanning the gap. Germline CDR1 and CDR2: MNHEY and SMNVEV (reference sequence). The CDR3 is 14 amino acids. DNA of the CDR3: TGTGCCAGCAGTTTAACCAGGGGCCAAGAGACCCAGTACTTC. The encoded protein is CASSLTRGQETQYF.

This clonotype was counted a single time. The genes are TRBV5-1 and TRBJ1-4; 9 bases agree with TRBD1. The CDR3 has 15 amino acids. Germline values: CDR1 SGHRS, CDR2 YFSETQ. Trimming at V came to 4 bases and at J to 5 bases, leaving 6 bases not matched to a gene. CDR3 loop: CASSPDRGRNEKLFF. CDR3 bases: TGCGCCAGCAGCCCGGACAGGGGACGAAATGAAAAACTGTTTTTT.